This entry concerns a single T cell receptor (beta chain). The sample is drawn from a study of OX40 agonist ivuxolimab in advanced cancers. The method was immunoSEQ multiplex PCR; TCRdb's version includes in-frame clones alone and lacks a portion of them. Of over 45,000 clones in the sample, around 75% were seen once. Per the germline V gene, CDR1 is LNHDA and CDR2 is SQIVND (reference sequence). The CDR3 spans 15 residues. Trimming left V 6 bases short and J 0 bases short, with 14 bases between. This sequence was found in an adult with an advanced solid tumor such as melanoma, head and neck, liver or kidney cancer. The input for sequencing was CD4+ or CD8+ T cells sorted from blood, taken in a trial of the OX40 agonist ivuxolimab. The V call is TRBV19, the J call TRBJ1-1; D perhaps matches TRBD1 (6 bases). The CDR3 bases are TGTGCCAGTAGGCGGGGGGCCCCCATGAACACTGAAGCTTTCTTT. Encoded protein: CASRRGAPMNTEAFF.